This T cell receptor beta chain was obtained from a study of cytomegalovirus exposure and HLA in healthy donors. Study observations and caveats: Earlier analysis found most TCR beta V segments productive about 87% or about 30% of the time. TCR association rates varied by HLA locus in a later analysis, with DRB1 highest and HLA-C lowest.

With regard to this clone: What it binds is unknown.

V was cut by 7 bases and J by 4 bases, with 16 bases left in between. Germline lookup yields CDR1 MNHNY and CDR2 SVGAGI (reference sequence). CDR3 length: 14 amino acids. A multiplex PCR was run with 60 Vbeta primers and 13 Jbeta primers. Assay: immunoSEQ multiplex PCR; the TCRdb copy retains only in-frame clones and omits some. The data hold about 140,000 clones, with 78% observed a single time. The V call is TRBV6-6, the J call TRBJ1-1; tentatively, D is TRBD1 (5 bases). The source material was PBMCs. This sequence originates from a woman between 18 and 30 years old in good health and CMV-seropositive. The CDR3 loop reads CASTLHPGGTEAFF. The CDR3, as DNA: TGTGCCAGCACTTTACACCCCGGGGGCACTGAAGCTTTCTTT.